The 28 T cell receptor beta chains in this list originate from one sample, sequenced in a study of tumor and adjacent non-tumor tissue in lung cancer. The library came from three nested PCR rounds adapted from ARM-PCR protocols. TCRdb reprocessed the multiplex PCR reads with MiXCR, giving one entry per CDR3 protein. The data contain some 100,000 distinct CDR3 sequences, 65% of them singletons. RNA was extracted from bulk tissue without any cell sorting. Distant lung tissue was collected more than 3 cm away from the tumor edge. The sequencing input was distant non-tumor lung tissue. Every receptor here comes from a young man with non-small cell lung cancer.

This clonotype was detected a few times. The rearrangement uses TRBV7-3 and TRBJ2-5, with D unclear. Deletions cut 5 bases from V and 3 bases from J, with 7 bases between. Germline CDR1 is SGHTA and CDR2 is FQGTGA. The CDR3 has 12 residues. CDR3 in amino acids: CASSGPEETQYF. The CDR3 DNA follows: TGTGCCAGCAGCGGGCCGGAAGAGACCCAGTACTTC.

Worth noting for this clonotype: The junction departs from the called germline gene at one end, perhaps through a read error. V usage is TRBV11-2 and J usage is TRBJ2-5; no definite D call. CDR1 is SGHAT, CDR2 FQNNGV, per germline. The CDR3 spans 12 residues. CDR3 nucleotide sequence: TGTGCCACCGCGCACCTCGAAAAGACCCATTACTTC. Protein: CATAHLEKTHYF.

In the case of this clonotype: A much larger clonotype is one base distant, so this may be a read error. This rearrangement joins TRBV6-6 to TRBJ2-3; 10 positions agree with TRBD2. The V segment lost 5 bases and the J segment 2 bases; nucleotides outside the gene matches: 7. This CDR3 contains 16 residues. Germline CDR1 MNHNY, CDR2 SVGAGI (reference sequence). CDR3 in amino acids: CASSRTGTSVTDTQYF. CDR3 sequence (DNA): TGTGCCAGCAGTCGGACCGGGACTAGCGTCACAGATACGCAGTATTTT.

For this clonotype: A read error may account for a junction end that differs from germline. CDR3 coding DNA: TGTGCCATCAGTGGAAGGGGCAGGGAAGGAGAGATCCAGTACTTC. This sequence encodes CAISGRGREGEIQYF. The chain employs TRBV10-3 and TRBJ2-5, with D possibly matching TRBD1 (5 bases). Germline CDR1 reads ENHRY; CDR2 reads SYGVKD. This CDR3 spans 15 amino acids.

The V gene is TRBV19, the J gene TRBJ2-7; D might be TRBD1 (7 bases). This CDR3 region has 14 residues. Trimming stripped 0 bases from V and 4 bases from J, with 10 bases between. The germline CDR1 and CDR2 sequences are LNHDA and SQIVND (reference sequence). Written as DNA, the CDR3 is TGTGCCAGTAGTATAGAGGGGGGACAGTACGAGCAGTACTTC. Encoded protein: CASSIEGGQYEQYF. Full variable domain (outside the CDR3, taken from reference TRBV19 and TRBJ2-7): DGGITQSPKYLFRKEGQNVTLSCEQNLNHDAMYWYRQDPGQGLRLIYYSQIVNDFQKGDIAEGYSVSREKKESFPLTVTSAQKNPTAFYLCASSIEGGQYEQYFGPGTRLTVT.

This clonotype occurred once. One junction end disagrees with the germline gene, perhaps due to a read error. This chain connects TRBV6-1 to TRBJ2-7; D ambiguous. This CDR3 spans 13 amino acids. Germline CDR1 is MNHNS and CDR2 is SASEGT. CDR3 residues: CASSDGQVYEQYF. The DNA of the CDR3 is TGTGCCAGCAGTGATGGTCAAGTCTACGAGCAATACTTC.

There are a few counts of this clonotype. A single base separates this from a much larger clone, so it may be a read error. J is TRBJ2-7 and V is TRBV6-2 or TRBV6-3, with 9 bases fitting TRBD2. Per the germline V gene, CDR1 is MNHEY and CDR2 is SVGEGT. The CDR3 sequence is 14 residues long. The CDR3 loop reads CVTEISGRKHEQYF. CDR3 bases: TGTGTCACCGAAATCAGCGGGAGGAAACACGAGCAGTACTTC.

A word on this clonotype: An end of the junction does not agree with germline; a read error may underlie this. The V call is TRBV10-3, the J call TRBJ1-1, with no clear D. Looked up from germline, CDR1 is ENHRY and CDR2 is SYGVKD. The CDR3 has 13 residues. The chain's CDR3 is CTIKETANIEAFF. CDR3 nucleotides: TGTACCATCAAGGAGACTGCGAACATTGAAGCTTTCTTT.

This clonotype turned up a few times. J is TRBJ2-2 and V is TRBV11-2, with D perhaps TRBD1 or TRBD2 (5 bases each). CDR3 length: 17 amino acids. Germline CDR1 and CDR2: SGHAT and FQNNGV. Deletions cut 2 bases from V and 7 bases from J, with 20 bases between. CDR3 region: CASSLFLRASGLGELFF. In DNA form, the CDR3 reads TGTGCCAGCAGCTTATTTTTACGGGCCTCGGGGCTCGGGGAGCTGTTTTTT.

This clonotype was counted only a few times. A read error is likely, as this CDR3 ends without the conserved phenylalanine or tryptophan. CDR3 sequence (DNA): TGCGCTAGTGGTTCTCTTGTGACAGGCCCTTACAATGAGCAGTTCCTC. This translates into CASGSLVTGPYNEQFL. The V gene is TRBV12-5, the J gene TRBJ2-1; maybe TRBD1 (6 bases). From germline, CDR1 is LGHNT and CDR2 FRNRAP. This CDR3 contains 16 residues.

As to this clonotype: No conserved phenylalanine or tryptophan ends this CDR3, so it is likely a read error. The V and J genes are TRBV29-1 and TRBJ2-7; the D is unclear. Germline V gene sequence: CDR1 SQVTM, CDR2 ANQGSEA. This CDR3 comprises 12 residues. The CDR3 spells CNFRLSSYEQYL. CDR3 DNA: TGCAACTTCAGACTGAGCTCCTACGAGCAGTACCTC.

This clonotype came up a few times. This chain uses TRBV5-1 with TRBJ2-7, with a possible D match to TRBD2 (5 bases). The length of the CDR3 is 15 residues. Looked up from germline, CDR1 is SGHRS and CDR2 is YFSETQ. The V end lost 0 bases, the J end lost 3 bases, and 13 bases lay between the germline ends. CDR3 coding DNA: TGCGCCAGCAGCTTGGCCGCAGGTCGGGGCTACGAGCAGTACTTC. Its protein is CASSLAAGRGYEQYF.

As for this clonotype: This CDR3 is missing its conserved last phenylalanine or tryptophan, likely due to a read error. The chain links TRBV6-5 to TRBJ1-1; TRBD1 is a possible D gene (5 bases). V was clipped by 2 bases and J by 6 bases, with 10 bases between them. From germline, CDR1 is MNHEY and CDR2 SVGAGI. This CDR3 region has 13 residues. The CDR3 sequence is CASSYGHASEAFS. In nucleotides, the CDR3 is TGTGCCAGCAGTTACGGACATGCCTCTGAAGCTTTCTCT.

Regarding this clonotype: The junction does not match germline at one end; this may be a read error. The chain has TRBV11-1 and TRBJ2-5; D may correspond to TRBD1 or TRBD2 (5 bases each). Germline V gives CDR1 SGHAT, CDR2 FQDESV (reference sequence). The CDR3 runs to 13 residues. In nucleotides, the CDR3 is TGTGCCAGCAACTTAGATATCCGCAGGGACCAGTACTTT. Encoded protein: CASNLDIRRDQYF.

This clonotype came up many times. The chain joins TRBV30 to TRBJ2-3; TRBD1 agrees at 7 bases. V lost 3 bases, J lost 2 bases, and 8 bases stayed unmatched. The germline CDR1 and CDR2 sequences are GTSNPN and SVGIG (reference sequence). The CDR3 is 15 residues long. CDR3 nucleotide sequence: TGTGCCTGGAGCTTGACAGGGACGGTCACAGATACGCAGTATTTT. Translating it yields CAWSLTGTVTDTQYF. Together with reference TRBV30 and TRBJ2-3, the CDR3 gives the full variable domain: SQTIHQWPATLVQPVGSPLSLECTVEGTSNPNLYWYRQAAGRGLQLLFYSVGIGQISSEVPQNLSASRPQDRQFILSSKKLLLSDSGFYLCAWSLTGTVTDTQYFGPGTRLTVL.

On this clonotype: The junction departs from the called germline gene at one end, perhaps through a read error. V usage is TRBV29-1 and J usage is TRBJ2-1, with D tentatively TRBD2 (5 bases). Germline CDR1 reads SQVTM; CDR2 reads ANQGSEA. CDR3 size: 18 residues. CDR3 DNA: TGCAACGTGCTCATTTACGTCATTTATTCGGGGTCCTACGATGAGCGGTTCTTC. Residues: CNVLIYVIYSGSYDERFF.

The CDR3 protein is CSARGQSSGTQYF. DNA of the CDR3: TGCAGTGCTAGAGGGCAGAGTAGTGGTACCCAGTACTTC. The rearrangement uses TRBV20-1 and TRBJ2-5; no clear D gene. Germline V CDR1 and CDR2: DFQATT, SNEGSKA (reference sequence). V lost 1 base, J lost 8 bases, and 14 bases lay in between. This CDR3 has 13 residues.

This clonotype was seen more than once but under ten times. Mismatch with germline at one junction end may stem from a read error. The chain carries TRBV12-3 or TRBV12-4 and TRBJ2-7; perhaps TRBD1 as D (5 bases). The CDR3 runs 14 residues. The CDR3 sequence: CASSLGPPPYEQYF. CDR3 nucleotide sequence: TGTGCTAGCAGTTTGGGGCCGCCCCCCTACGAGCAGTACTTT.

A remark on this clonotype: This may be a read error, as it is one base from a much larger clone. The rearrangement joins TRBV20-1 to TRBJ2-3, with 12 bases lining up with TRBD2. This CDR3 contains 15 residues. Germline V CDR1 and CDR2: DFQATT, SNEGSKA (reference sequence). CDR3 sequence: CTAILAGGPADTQYF. The CDR3 bases are TGCACTGCTATCCTAGCGGGGGGGCCGGCAGATACGCAGTATTTT.

This clonotype was recorded at least ten times. The CDR3 is CASRLGGTGGYEQYF. The CDR3 DNA reads as TGCGCCAGCAGACTAGGTGGGACAGGGGGGTACGAGCAGTACTTC. The chain carries TRBV10-2 and TRBJ2-7; 11 bases align to TRBD1. V gave up 6 bases and J gave up 4 bases; unmatched junction bases: 8. This CDR3 spans 15 amino acids. CDR1 and CDR2 (germline): WSHSY, SAAADI.

About this clonotype itself: A single base separates this from a much larger clone, so it may be a read error. This sequence joins TRBV7-9 and TRBJ1-2, with a weak D call TRBD1 (5 bases). Germline V CDR1 and CDR2: SEHNR, FQNEAQ (reference sequence). The CDR3 is made up of 13 amino acids. The CDR3: CANSFGAAYGYTF. Here the CDR3 DNA reads TGTGCCAACAGCTTCGGGGCAGCTTATGGCTACACCTTC. The full variable domain, rest sourced from reference TRBV7-9 and TRBJ1-2, is DTGVSQNPRHKITKRGQNVTFRCDPISEHNRLYWYRQTLGQGPEFLTYFQNEAQLEKSRLLSDRFSAERPKGSFSTLEIQRTEQGDSAMYLCANSFGAAYGYTFGSGTRLTVV.

This clonotype was seen at least ten times. The V gene is TRBV5-5, the J gene TRBJ2-1, with 11 bases matching TRBD2. The ends lost 2 bases at V and 6 bases at J; junction bases unmatched: 10. Per the germline V gene, CDR1 is SGHKS and CDR2 is YYEKEE (reference sequence). CDR3 length: 17 amino acids. CDR3 sequence (DNA): TGTGCCAGCAGCTTTAGGATAGCGGGGGGGCGGCGCAATGAGCAGTTCTTC. It is translated as CASSFRIAGGRRNEQFF.

As to this clonotype: A junction end diverges from the germline sequence, so it may reflect a read error. The chain has TRBV30 and TRBJ2-5, with TRBD2 identical over 9 bases. The germline gives CDR1 GTSNPN, CDR2 SVGIG (reference sequence). The CDR3 spans 13 residues. Written as DNA, the CDR3 is TGTGCCTGGCGGACTAGCGACCAAGGGACCCAGTACTTC. It codes for CAWRTSDQGTQYF.

With respect to this clonotype: At one end, the junction sequence differs from germline, possibly due to a read error. The rearrangement uses TRBV11-2 and TRBJ2-3, with D unclear. The CDR3 spans 15 residues. The germline V gene has CDR1 SGHAT and CDR2 FQNNGV. The CDR3 loop reads CASSPDGFHSDTQYF. The CDR3 bases are TGTGCCAGCAGCCCCGACGGGTTCCACTCAGATACACAGTATTTT.

Note on this clonotype: Lacking the conserved final phenylalanine or tryptophan, this CDR3 likely reflects a read error. The chain combines TRBV20-1 with TRBJ2-1; 8 bases are a match to TRBD2. The length of the CDR3 is 15 residues. Germline values: CDR1 DFQATT, CDR2 SNEGSKA (reference sequence). CDR3 sequence: CSAFPEAGAYSEQFL. For the CDR3, the DNA is TGCAGTGCTTTCCCAGAAGCGGGAGCTTACAGTGAGCAGTTCCTC.

This clonotype was detected many times. The chain combines TRBV5-5 with TRBJ2-3; 13 positions match TRBD2. Germline V lookup: CDR1 SGHKS, CDR2 YYEKEE (reference sequence). The CDR3 consists of 19 residues. V was clipped by 2 bases and J by 2 bases; unmatched bases: 11. The CDR3: CASSLRTGLAGVDTDTQYF. The CDR3 bases are TGTGCCAGCAGCTTAAGGACAGGACTAGCGGGAGTTGACACAGATACGCAGTATTTT.

Notes on this clonotype: Germline is not matched at one junction end, which may reflect a read error. The J gene is TRBJ2-5, the V gene TRBV5-1; a possible D gene is TRBD2 (5 bases). This CDR3 comprises 15 residues. Per germline, CDR1 SGHRS and CDR2 YFSETQ. The chain's CDR3 is CAGSLEQPGQETQYF. The CDR3 DNA reads TGCGCCGGCAGCTTGGAACAACCGGGGCAAGAGACCCAGTACTTC. The full variable domain, in which reference TRBV5-1 and TRBJ2-5 provide the parts outside the CDR3, is KAGVTQTPRYLIKTRGQQVTLSCSPISGHRSVSWYQQTPGQGLQFLFEYFSETQRNKGNFPGRFSGRQFSNSRSEMNVSTLELGDSALYLCAGSLEQPGQETQYFGPGTRLLVL.

A remark on this clonotype: A read error is possible here, since a much larger clone lies one base away. The chain carries TRBV4-1 and TRBJ2-1, with a tentative D call TRBD2 (6 bases). The CDR3 is 12 residues long. V lost 7 bases and J lost 10, with 14 bases in between. Per germline, CDR1 MGHRA and CDR2 YSYEKL. CDR3 sequence: CASNQDYAEQFF. CDR3 bases: TGCGCCAGCAACCAGGACTACGCGGAGCAGTTCTTC.